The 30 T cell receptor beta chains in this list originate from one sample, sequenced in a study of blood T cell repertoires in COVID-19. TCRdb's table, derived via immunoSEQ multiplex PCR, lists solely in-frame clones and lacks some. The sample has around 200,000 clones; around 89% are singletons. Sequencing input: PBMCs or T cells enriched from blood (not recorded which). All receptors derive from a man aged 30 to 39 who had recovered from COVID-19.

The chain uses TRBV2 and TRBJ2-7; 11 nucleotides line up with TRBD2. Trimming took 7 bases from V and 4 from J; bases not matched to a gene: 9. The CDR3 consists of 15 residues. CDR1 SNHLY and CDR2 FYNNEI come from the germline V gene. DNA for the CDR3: TGTGCCAGCACCGCCCGACTAGCGGGACTATACGAGCAGTACTTC. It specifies CASTARLAGLYEQYF.

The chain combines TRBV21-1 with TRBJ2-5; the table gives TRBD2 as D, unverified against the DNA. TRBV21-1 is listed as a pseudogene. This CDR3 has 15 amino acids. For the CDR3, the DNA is TGTGCCAGCAGCAAAGTCAAACGGGGGAGGGAGACCCAGTACTTC. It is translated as CASSKVKRGRETQYF.

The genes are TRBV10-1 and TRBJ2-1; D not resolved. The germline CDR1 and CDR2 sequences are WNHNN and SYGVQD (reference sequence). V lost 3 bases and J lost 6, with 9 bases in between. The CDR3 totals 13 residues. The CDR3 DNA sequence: TGCGCCAGCAGTGACCCAGACTCCAATGAGCAGTTCTTC. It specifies CASSDPDSNEQFF.

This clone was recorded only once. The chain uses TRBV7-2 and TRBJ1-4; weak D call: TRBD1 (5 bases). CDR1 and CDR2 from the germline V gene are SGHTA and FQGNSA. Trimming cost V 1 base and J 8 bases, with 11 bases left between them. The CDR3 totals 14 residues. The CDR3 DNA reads TGTGCCAGCAGCTTAGGCAGGGATCAGGAAAAACTGTTTTTT. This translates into CASSLGRDQEKLFF.

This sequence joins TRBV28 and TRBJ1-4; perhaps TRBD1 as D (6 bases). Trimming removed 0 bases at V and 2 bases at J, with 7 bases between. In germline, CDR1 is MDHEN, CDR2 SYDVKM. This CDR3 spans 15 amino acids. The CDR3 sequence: CASSLWGATNEKLFF. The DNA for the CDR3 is TGTGCCAGCAGTTTATGGGGGGCTACTAATGAAAAACTGTTTTTT.

CDR3 coding DNA: TGTGCCTGGAGTAGAGGGGCAGGGAGGGCCACTAATAATTCACCCCTCCACTTT. It codes for CAWSRGAGRATNNSPLHF. The chain carries TRBV30 and TRBJ1-6; TRBD1 might be the D (5 bases). CDR1 and CDR2 (germline): GTSNPN, SVGIG (reference sequence). The CDR3 extends over 18 amino acids. The V gene lost 2 bases and the J gene lost 5 bases, with 22 bases spanning the gap.

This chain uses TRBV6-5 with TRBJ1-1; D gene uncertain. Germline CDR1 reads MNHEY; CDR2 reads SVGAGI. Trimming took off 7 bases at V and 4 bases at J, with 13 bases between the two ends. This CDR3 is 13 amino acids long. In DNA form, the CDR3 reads TGTGCCAGCAATCCGAGAGACTTCACTGAAGCTTTCTTT. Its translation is CASNPRDFTEAFF.

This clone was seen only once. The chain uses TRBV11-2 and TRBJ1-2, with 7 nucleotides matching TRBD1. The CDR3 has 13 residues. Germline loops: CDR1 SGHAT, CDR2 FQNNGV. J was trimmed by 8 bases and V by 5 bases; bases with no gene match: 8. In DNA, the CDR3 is TGTGCCAGCAGCGCGACAGGGTTGGGAGGCTACACCTTC. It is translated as CASSATGLGGYTF.

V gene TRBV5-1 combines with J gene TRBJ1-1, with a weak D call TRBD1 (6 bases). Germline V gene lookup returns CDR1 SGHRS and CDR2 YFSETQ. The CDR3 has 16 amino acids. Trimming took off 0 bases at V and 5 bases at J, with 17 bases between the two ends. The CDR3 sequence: CASSLEAQGKYTEAFF. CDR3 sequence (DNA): TGCGCCAGCAGCTTGGAAGCTCAGGGGAAGTATACTGAAGCTTTCTTT.

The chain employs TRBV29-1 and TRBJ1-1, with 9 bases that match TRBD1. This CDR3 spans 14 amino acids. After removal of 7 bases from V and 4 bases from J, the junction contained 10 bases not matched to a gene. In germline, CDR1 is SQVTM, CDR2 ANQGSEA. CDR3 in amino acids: CSGLQGARGTEAFF. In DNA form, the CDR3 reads TGCAGCGGCCTACAGGGGGCAAGAGGCACTGAAGCTTTCTTT.

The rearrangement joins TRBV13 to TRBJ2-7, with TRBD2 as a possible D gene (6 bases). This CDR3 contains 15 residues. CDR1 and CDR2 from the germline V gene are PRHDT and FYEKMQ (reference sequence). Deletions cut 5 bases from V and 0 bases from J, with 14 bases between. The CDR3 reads CASSPRSEGSYEQYF. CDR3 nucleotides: TGTGCCAGCAGCCCGAGGTCGGAGGGCTCCTACGAGCAGTACTTC.

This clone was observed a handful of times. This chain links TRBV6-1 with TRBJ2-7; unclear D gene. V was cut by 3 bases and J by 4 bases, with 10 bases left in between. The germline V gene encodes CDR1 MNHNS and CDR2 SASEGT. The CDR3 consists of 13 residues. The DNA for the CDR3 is TGTGCCAGCAGTGAGACTGTCCGGTACGAGCAGTACTTC. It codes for CASSETVRYEQYF.

The CDR3 DNA is TGTGCCAGCAGCCAAGATAGAGGGACTAGCCCCGGGGAGCTGTTTTTT. This translates into CASSQDRGTSPGELFF. The chain employs TRBV3-1 (or the pseudogene TRBV3-2) and TRBJ2-2; 9 bases map to TRBD2. CDR3 size: 16 residues. The germline V gene has CDR1 LGHDT and CDR2 YNNKEL (reference sequence). J gave up 6 bases and V 0 bases, and 5 bases lay outside the gene matches.

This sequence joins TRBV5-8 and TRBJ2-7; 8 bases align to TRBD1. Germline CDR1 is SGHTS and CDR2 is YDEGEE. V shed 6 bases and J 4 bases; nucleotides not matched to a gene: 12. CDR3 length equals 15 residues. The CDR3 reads CASKRSGTGVYEQYF. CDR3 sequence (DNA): TGTGCCAGCAAGAGATCCGGGACAGGAGTGTACGAGCAGTACTTC.

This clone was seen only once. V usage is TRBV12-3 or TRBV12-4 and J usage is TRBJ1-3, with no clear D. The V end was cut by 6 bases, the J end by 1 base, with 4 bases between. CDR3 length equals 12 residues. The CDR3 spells CASSLSGNTIYF. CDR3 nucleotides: TGTGCCAGCAGCCTATCTGGAAACACCATATATTTT.

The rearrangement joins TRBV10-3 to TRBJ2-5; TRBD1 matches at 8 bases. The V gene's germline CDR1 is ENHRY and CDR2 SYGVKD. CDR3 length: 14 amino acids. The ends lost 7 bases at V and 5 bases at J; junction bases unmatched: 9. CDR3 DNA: TGTGCCATCAAGCAGGGGGCCTTAGAGGAGACCCAGTACTTC. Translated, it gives CAIKQGALEETQYF.

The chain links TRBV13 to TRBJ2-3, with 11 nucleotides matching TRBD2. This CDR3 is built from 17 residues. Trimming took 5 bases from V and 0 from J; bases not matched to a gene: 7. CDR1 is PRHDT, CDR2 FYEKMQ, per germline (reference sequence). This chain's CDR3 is CASSPRLAGHSTDTQYF. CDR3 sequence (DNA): TGTGCCAGCAGCCCCAGACTAGCGGGGCATAGCACAGATACGCAGTATTTT.

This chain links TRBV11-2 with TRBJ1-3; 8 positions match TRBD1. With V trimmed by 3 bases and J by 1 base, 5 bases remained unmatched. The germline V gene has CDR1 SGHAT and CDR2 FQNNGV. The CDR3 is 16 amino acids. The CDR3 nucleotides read TGTGCCAGCAGCTTGGGGACAGGACTATCTGGAAACACCATATATTTT. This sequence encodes CASSLGTGLSGNTIYF.

The CDR3 DNA reads TGTGCCAGCAGCCAAGATTTTACAGGGGGATATGGCTACACCTTC. Translating gives CASSQDFTGGYGYTF. The chain links TRBV3-1 (or the pseudogene TRBV3-2) to TRBJ1-2; 8 nucleotides agree with TRBD1. CDR1 and CDR2 (germline): LGHDT, YNNKEL (reference sequence). J was trimmed by 5 bases and V by 0 bases; bases with no gene match: 5. The CDR3 spans 15 residues.

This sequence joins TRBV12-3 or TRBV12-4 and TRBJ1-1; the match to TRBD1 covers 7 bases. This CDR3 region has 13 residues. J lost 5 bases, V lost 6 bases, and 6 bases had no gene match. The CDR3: CASRQTGITEAFF. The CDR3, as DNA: TGTGCCAGCAGGCAGACAGGGATTACTGAAGCTTTCTTT.

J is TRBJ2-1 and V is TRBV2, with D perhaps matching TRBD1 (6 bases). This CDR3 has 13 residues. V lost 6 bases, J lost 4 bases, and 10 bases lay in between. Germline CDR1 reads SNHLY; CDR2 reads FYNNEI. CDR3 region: CASRVGQYNEQFF. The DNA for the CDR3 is TGTGCCAGCAGAGTAGGACAGTACAATGAGCAGTTCTTC.

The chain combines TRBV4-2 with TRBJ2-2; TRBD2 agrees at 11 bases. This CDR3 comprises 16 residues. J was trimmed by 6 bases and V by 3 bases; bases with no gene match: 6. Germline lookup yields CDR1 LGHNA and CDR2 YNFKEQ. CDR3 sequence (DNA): TGTGCCAGCAGCCAGTCCGGGACTAGCGGCTCCGGGGAGCTGTTTTTT. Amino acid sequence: CASSQSGTSGSGELFF.

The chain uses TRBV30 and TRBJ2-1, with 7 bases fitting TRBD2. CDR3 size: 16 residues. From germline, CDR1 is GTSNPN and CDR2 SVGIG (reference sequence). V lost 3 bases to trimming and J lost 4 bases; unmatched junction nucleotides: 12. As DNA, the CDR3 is TGTGCCTGGAGCCTTATTCGGCGGGAGTTTTACAATGAGCAGTTCTTC. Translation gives CAWSLIRREFYNEQFF.

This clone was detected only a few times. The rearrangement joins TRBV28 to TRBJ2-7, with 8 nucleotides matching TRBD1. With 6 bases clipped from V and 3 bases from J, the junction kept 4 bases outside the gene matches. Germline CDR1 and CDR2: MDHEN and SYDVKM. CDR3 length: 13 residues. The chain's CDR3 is CASRDRAYYEQYF. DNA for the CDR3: TGTGCCAGCAGGGACAGGGCTTACTACGAGCAGTACTTC.

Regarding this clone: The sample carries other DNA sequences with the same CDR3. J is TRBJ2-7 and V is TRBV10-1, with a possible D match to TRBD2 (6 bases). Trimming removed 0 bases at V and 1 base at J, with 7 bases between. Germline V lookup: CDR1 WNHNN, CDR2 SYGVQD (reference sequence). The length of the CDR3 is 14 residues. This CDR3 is CASSESGGSYEQYF. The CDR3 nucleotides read TGCGCCAGCAGTGAGTCGGGGGGTTCCTACGAGCAGTACTTC.

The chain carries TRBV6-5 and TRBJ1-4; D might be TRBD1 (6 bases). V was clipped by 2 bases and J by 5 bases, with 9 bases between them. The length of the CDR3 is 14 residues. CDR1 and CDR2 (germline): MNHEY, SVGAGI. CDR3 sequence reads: CASSYARGNEKLFF. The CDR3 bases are TGTGCCAGCAGTTACGCGAGGGGGAATGAAAAACTGTTTTTT.

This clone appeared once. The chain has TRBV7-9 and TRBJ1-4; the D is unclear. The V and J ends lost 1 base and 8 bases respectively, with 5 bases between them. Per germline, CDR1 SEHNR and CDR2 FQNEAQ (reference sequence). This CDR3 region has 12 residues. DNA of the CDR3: TGTGCCAGCAGCTTAGAACAGGAAAAACTGTTTTTT. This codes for CASSLEQEKLFF.

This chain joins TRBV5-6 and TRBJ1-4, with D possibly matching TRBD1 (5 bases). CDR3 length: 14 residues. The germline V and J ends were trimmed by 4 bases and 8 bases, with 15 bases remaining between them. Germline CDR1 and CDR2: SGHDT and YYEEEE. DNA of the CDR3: TGTGCCAGCAGCGACAAAGGGCAGGGCGAAAAACTGTTTTTT. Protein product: CASSDKGQGEKLFF.

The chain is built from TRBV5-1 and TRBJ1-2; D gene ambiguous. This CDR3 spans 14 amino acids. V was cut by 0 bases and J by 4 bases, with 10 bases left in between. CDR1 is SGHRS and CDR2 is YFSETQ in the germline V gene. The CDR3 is CASSLASGVYGYTF. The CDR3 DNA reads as TGCGCCAGCAGCTTGGCGTCCGGAGTCTATGGCTACACCTTC.

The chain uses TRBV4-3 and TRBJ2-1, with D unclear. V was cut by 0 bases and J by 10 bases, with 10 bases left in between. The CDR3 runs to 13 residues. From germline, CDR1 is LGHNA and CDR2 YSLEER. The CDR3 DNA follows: TGCGCCAGCAGCCAAGATATGTGGGCCGAGCAGTTCTTC. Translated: CASSQDMWAEQFF.